These T cell receptor beta chains were read from a single sample in a study of cytomegalovirus exposure and HLA in healthy donors. TCRdb's table, derived via immunoSEQ multiplex PCR, lists solely in-frame clones and lacks some. The data show roughly 140,000 clones, about 60% seen once. The sample consisted of PBMCs. The receptors shown here come from a woman aged 55-70 years in good health and CMV-seropositive. The CDR3 runs from the conserved cysteine through the conserved F or W. The D gene is left open where the match is weak. Expanded clones get a size class; other rows say once, few or many, or leave the size out.

d_call j_call clone_size v_call cdr3_nt cdr3_aa
TRBD1 TRBJ2-2 NA TRBV7-9 TGTGCCAGCAGCTCCCCGCCGGGACAGGGGAACACCGGGGAGCTGTTTTTT CASSSPPGQGNTGELFF
TRBD1 TRBJ2-2 NA TRBV5-8 TGTGCCAGCTGCCTGGGACAGGTGAACACCGGGGAGCTGTTTTTT CASCLGQVNTGELFF
TRBD1 TRBJ2-3 NA TRBV7-9 TGTGCCAGCAGCCCGGGACAGACTAGCACAGATACGCAGTATTTT CASSPGQTSTDTQYF
TRBD2 TRBJ2-2 NA TRBV4-1 TGCGCCAGCAGTGAGGGACTAGCGGACACCGGGGAGCTGTTTTTT CASSEGLADTGELFF
TRBD1 TRBJ1-2 once TRBV29-1 TGCAGCGTCCCGAGGAACTACAGGGGGCTGGAGAATGGCTACACCTTC CSVPRNYRGLENGYTF
NA TRBJ2-1 NA TRBV14 TGTGCCAGCAGCCAACGGTACAATGAGCAGTTCTTC CASSQRYNEQFF
NA TRBJ1-1 NA TRBV28 TGTGCCAGCAGTTTCAACACAGATCTGAACACTGAAGCTTTCTTT CASSFNTDLNTEAFF
TRBD1 TRBJ1-2 NA TRBV6-6 TGTGCCAGCCGCGGAGGACAGGGTAGGGATGGCTACACCTTC CASRGGQGRDGYTF
NA TRBJ2-7 NA TRBV30 TGTGCCTGGACTAGCGTTACCTACGAGCAGTACTTC CAWTSVTYEQYF
TRBD2 TRBJ2-2 few TRBV2 TGTGCCAGCAAGACTAGCAACACCGGGGAGCTGTTTTTT CASKTSNTGELFF
NA TRBJ2-5 few TRBV29-1 TGCAGCGTCGCTTATCAGGGAGGCCAAGAGACCCAGTACTTC CSVAYQGGQETQYF
TRBD2 TRBJ2-7 NA TRBV5-1 TGCGCCAGCAGCCAACGACTAGCGGGAGTGGAGGAGCAGTACTTC CASSQRLAGVEEQYF
NA TRBJ2-1 NA TRBV4-3 TGCGCCAGCAGCCAACACCGACCCGGGGGAGATGAGCAGTTCTTC CASSQHRPGGDEQFF
TRBD1 TRBJ2-7 NA TRBV6-6 TGTGCCAGCAGTCAAGGGACAGCCTACGAGCAGTACTTC CASSQGTAYEQYF
TRBD2 TRBJ2-2 NA TRBV28 TGTGCCAGCAGCCTGGGACTAGCGGGAGAGACGCGGAACACCGGGGAGCTGTTTTTT CASSLGLAGETRNTGELFF
NA TRBJ2-1 NA TRBV2 TGTGCCAGCAGTGCCCAGGGGCGAGGCAATGAGCAGTTCTTC CASSAQGRGNEQFF
TRBD2 TRBJ2-7 NA TRBV5-4 TGTGCCAGCAGTTGGGGGACTAGCGGTCTCTACGAGCAGTACTTC CASSWGTSGLYEQYF
NA TRBJ2-7 NA TRBV19 TGTGCCAGTAGTATAGTAGGAGCTTCCGCCTACGAGCAGTACTTC CASSIVGASAYEQYF
NA TRBJ2-3 NA TRBV7-3 TGTGCCAGCAGCTTAACCGGTAGAGGAGAGGCAGATACGCAGTATTTT CASSLTGRGEADTQYF
TRBD2 TRBJ2-3 NA TRBV7-2 TGTGCCAGCAGCTTAGCGCGCAGAGCGGGAGGCCTAAATACGCAGTATTTT CASSLARRAGGLNTQYF
TRBD2 TRBJ2-7 NA TRBV9 TGTGCCAGCAGCGTGGGACTATCTGGAATCTACGAGCAGTACTTC CASSVGLSGIYEQYF
NA TRBJ2-1 NA TRBV5-1 TGCGCCAGCAGCCGCATGTACAGGGAGACGGATGAGCAGTTCTTC CASSRMYRETDEQFF
TRBD1 TRBJ1-2 NA TRBV4-2 TGTGCCAGCAGCCAAGATCTAGGGACAGATTTCTATGGCTACACCTTC CASSQDLGTDFYGYTF
NA TRBJ1-2 NA TRBV14 TGTGCCAGCAGCCAACTCGGGACTGGAGTTAAAACCTTC CASSQLGTGVKTF
TRBD1 TRBJ2-2 few TRBV19 TGTGCCAGTAGTATAGGGACAGGGGACACCGGGGAGCTGTTTTTT CASSIGTGDTGELFF
NA TRBJ1-3 NA TRBV28 TGTGCCAGCAGTTTAGACAGTTCATCCGGAAACACCATATATTTT CASSLDSSSGNTIYF
TRBD1 TRBJ2-7 NA TRBV7-3 TGTGCCAGCAGCTTAAGGGACAGGAGCAACTACGAGCAGTACTTC CASSLRDRSNYEQYF
TRBD2 TRBJ2-7 NA TRBV9 TGTGCCAGCAGCGCGGGGGAGGGTTCTGGCTACGAGCAGTACTTC CASSAGEGSGYEQYF
NA TRBJ2-7 NA TRBV6-1 TGTGCCAGCAGTGAAGCGGCGGCCGCCGGTTCGCAGTACTTC CASSEAAAAGSQYF
TRBD2 TRBJ2-5 few TRBV10-3 TGTGCCATCAGTGAGACGGTAGCGGGAACTCAAGAGACCCAGTACTTC CAISETVAGTQETQYF
TRBD2 TRBJ2-3 NA TRBV5-1 TGCGCCAGTGAGTTAGTGGGACTAGGTTCGGGTACGCAGTATTTT CASELVGLGSGTQYF
NA TRBJ2-7 NA TRBV7-9 TGTGCCAGCAGCTTAGGAGGCCACTACGAGCAGTACTTC CASSLGGHYEQYF
NA TRBJ2-7 NA TRBV27 TGTGCCAGCCGCCGACAGGTTGTCCACGAGCAGTACTTC CASRRQVVHEQYF
NA TRBJ2-7 few TRBV25-1 TGTGCCAGCGTGACTAGTTGGCAGTACTTC CASVTSWQYF
TRBD1 TRBJ2-7 NA TRBV23-1 TGCGCCAGCACCCCTAGGGACAGGGGACACGAGCAGTACTTC CASTPRDRGHEQYF
TRBD2 TRBJ2-7 NA TRBV5-1 TGCGCCAGCAGCCTTGGGACTATCTCAAGCGAGCAGTACTTC CASSLGTISSEQYF
TRBD2 TRBJ2-3 NA TRBV18 TGTGCCAGCTCACCGAGGACTAGCGGGCCTTCAGGTGATACGCAGTATTTT CASSPRTSGPSGDTQYF
NA TRBJ1-5 NA TRBV6-1 TGTGCCAGCAGAAGACAGTATAGCAATCAGCCCCAGCATTTT CASRRQYSNQPQHF
NA TRBJ1-2 NA TRBV7-9 TGTGCCAGCAGCTTAGGGACCGAGGGCTATGGCTACACCTTC CASSLGTEGYGYTF
NA TRBJ2-7 NA TRBV7-2 TGTGCCAGCAGCTCGGCAAGCGGGTTCACCTACGAGCAGTACTTC CASSSASGFTYEQYF
NA TRBJ2-1 NA TRBV6-4 TGTGCCAGCAGTCAGGGGGAGGCGGCGAATGAGCAGTTCTTC CASSQGEAANEQFF
NA TRBJ1-2 NA TRBV19 TGTGCCAGTAGTATAGCCACAGACAACTATGGCTACACCTTC CASSIATDNYGYTF
NA TRBJ1-3 NA TRBV5-1 TGCGCCAGCAGCCCGATCGGGAACTCTGGAAACACCATATATTTT CASSPIGNSGNTIYF
TRBD2 TRBJ2-1 few TRBV2 TGTGCCAGCAGGTGGACTAGTGAGCAGTTCTTC CASRWTSEQFF